This TCR beta chain was recorded in a study of cytomegalovirus exposure and HLA in healthy donors (dated by TCRdb to between 2016 and 2019). In terms of the full investigation: An earlier analysis of some 550 of the donors reported 250 to 300 Gb of sequence data and more than 90 million unique TCR beta sequences from about 179 million T cells. Approximately 300 gigabases of sequencing data and 70 million to 100 million unique TCR sequences made up an early release that covered approximately 700 HLA-typed donors. Of the 398 genotyped donors, 65% to 90% fell in the genetic ancestry cluster associated with self-reported Caucasian donors. The study aimed to test whether cataloging public T cell receptors could reveal signatures of past pathogen exposure. The study profiled the T cell repertoires of 550 to 700 subjects by immunosequencing and related them to cytomegalovirus serostatus. Along with the roughly 670-subject first cohort, a separate validation cohort of roughly 110 different subjects was used. To predict cytomegalovirus infection status, the study brought together high-throughput TCR immunosequencing, statistical association of individual TCRs with disease status, and machine learning. In a later analysis, previously published TCR beta repertoires from about 670 donors were re-analyzed and high-resolution HLA genotyping was added so that TCR occurrence patterns could be studied. The later analysis used no new phenotypic data to find candidate immune exposures, relying instead on TCR beta sequences and their occurrence across donors. In an earlier analysis of more than 550 of the donors, high-throughput TCR beta sequencing was used to judge whether each TCR beta V gene segment behaved as functional or pseudogenic. Donor age, sex, ethnicity and CMV serostatus were compiled together with the repertoire data. Genome-wide SNP genotypes for about 55% of the 666 donors were used in a later genetic analysis, which treated that subset as a discovery cohort. Every discovery cohort repertoire had been produced on one sequencing platform. Both class I and class II loci were covered by HLA typing, at four-digit resolution. The number of typed donors differed by locus: roughly 620-630 for A, B, C, DRB1 and DQB1; 522 for DQA1; roughly 600 for DPA1; and about 450 for DPB1. Five DR-DQ haplotypes were handled as single units for association and clustering, since linkage in the cohort was strong. Among about 390 genotyped donors of the cohort, an average of approximately 240,000 unique TCR beta nucleotide sequences were sequenced per donor, roughly 18% of them non-productive. Overall results and qualifications from the work: A further reported finding was that TCR beta sequences accurately predicted the HLA-A and HLA-B alleles for most subjects in the first cohort. A later analysis found that most CMV-associated TCR beta chains appeared HLA-restricted, with HLA associations seemingly driven largely by CMV exposure. Broadly in line with IMGT annotations, most TCR beta V segments showed up in productive rearrangements about 90% or about 30% of the time in an earlier analysis of around 600 of the donors. For the cohort, immune exposure information was limited to CMV serostatus. A later analysis associated around 16,000 TCR beta sequences with specific HLA alleles at a false discovery rate of 0.05. In a later analysis, the rate of TCR association differed among HLA loci, with DRB1 alleles having the most associated TCRs and HLA-C alleles having the fewest. According to a later analysis, parvovirus B19, influenza, CMV and Epstein-Barr virus appeared linked to several top co-occurrence clusters. A cluster of highly shared sequence variants was judged likely to be a technical artifact of the sequencing pipeline. In vitro tests confirmed that a few of the cytomegalovirus-associated TCR beta chains recognize cytomegalovirus antigens. In both the original and validation cohorts, the classifier was reported to diagnose cytomegalovirus status with high specificity and sensitivity. A total of fewer than 200 TCR beta chains were listed by the study as associated with cytomegalovirus. Only TCR beta chains were sequenced in this cohort, and the absence of alpha or paired-chain data limited detectable features. In a later genetic analysis, a missense DCLRE1C variant was associated with V-gene and J-gene trimming of TCR beta chains, and the association was replicated in an independent cohort. When HLA alleles, especially DR and DQ, strongly co-occurred, attributing TCR associations to individual alleles was difficult. Some IMGT-functional V segments, including TRBV6-2 and TRBV6-3, could not be distinguished by the 87-base-pair reads and were therefore excluded. The presence/absence analyses assumed that sequencing depth was roughly uniform across donors, and that assumption may not be true. Correlated functional status among segregating V segments might reflect linkage disequilibrium, but an unknown experimental factor could not be ruled out. Compared with the approximately 670-donor mean, donors in an Asian-associated ancestry cluster had fewer N-insertions in productive TCRs, according to a later genetic analysis. While some public TCRs were present in many individuals, most TCR sequences turned up only very rarely across donors. Roughly 17 rarely observed V segments, including chromosome 9 orphons, were excluded from the earlier analysis of almost 600 of the donors because counts were too low. Because HLA typing was unavailable for some donors at each locus, only the typed subset was used in association tests. It was suggested by the authors that the approach could potentially be generalized to other disease states and immunological phenotypes. Compared with equally common non-associated chains, HLA-associated TCR beta chains in a later analysis were more clonally expanded and had lower generation probabilities.

Notes on this clone: No antigen is known for it. No much larger clone is present one base from it, and per-base qualities are unavailable.

The library was produced with the immunoSEQ multiplex PCR assay. A mixture of 60 forward primers for TCR Vbeta segments and 13 reverse primers for TCR Jbeta segments was used in the multiplex PCR. Amplification of the CDR3 region of rearranged TCR beta genes was performed with a multiplex PCR assay on genomic DNA. Amplified TCR beta libraries were sequenced as 87-base-pair reads on the Illumina HiSeq System. As for the original processing: A later analysis counted approximately 84 million unique TCR beta chains across the 700 or so repertoires, and 9 million to 14 million of these chains were shared by at least two donors. A nearest-neighbor algorithm error-corrected the raw reads and collapsed the reads into unique sequences, merging closely related sequences to remove PCR and sequencing errors. To assign V, D and J gene segments, CDR3 sequences were aligned to IMGT reference sequences. Each retained sequence needed at least a six-nucleotide match to both a V gene segment and a J gene segment. A rearrangement was called productive if the CDR3 had no stop codons and remained in frame with V and J, and every other rearrangement was called non-productive. Following IMGT convention, CDR3 was defined as the stretch from the second conserved V-encoded cysteine to the conserved J-encoded phenylalanine. In an earlier analysis of more than 550 of the donors, sequences lacking an unambiguous match to a single V gene segment were excluded. An earlier analysis of over 450 of the donors classified V segments as functional when productive rearrangements were above 56.7% and as segregating when the standard deviation between donors was above 5%. To diagnose cytomegalovirus status from the catalog of TCR beta chain sequences, a statistical classification framework was built. V and J gene assignment, in a later analysis, came from comparing TCR nucleotide sequences with IMGT/GENE-DB human TR gene sequences. The TCRdist pipeline was used in a later analysis to assign CDR3 sequences and most-parsimonious VDJ recombination scenarios. A later analysis defined each TCR beta chain by its CDR3 amino acid sequence plus V-gene family, and excluded reads lacking a unique V-gene family. As a way to deal with suspected cross-contamination and a sequencing artifact, a later analysis dropped over 550 nucleotide sequences that were highly shared and had low generation probability. In a later analysis, a clonal expansion index was calculated for each public chain from normalized within-repertoire ranks of inferred template counts. Generation probabilities in a later analysis came from a VDJ recombination model fitted to out-of-frame rearrangements, and those results were checked against IGoR. A later analysis scored TCR-TCR, TCR-HLA and TCR-CMV co-occurrence with hypergeometric tests, applying a repertoire-size bias correction to TCR pairs. False discovery rates were estimated in a later analysis by permuting HLA or CMV assignments 20 times. In a later analysis, co-occurring TCRs were grouped with DBSCAN, and TCRdist sequence similarity was added when clustering was performed within HLA-allele-positive subsets. Repertoires with fewer than 30,000 or more than 120,000 public chains were left out of co-occurrence clustering, as were four to six repertoires with anomalous nucleotide sharing. What TCRdb holds here is the immuneACCESS table cut down to in-frame rearrangements. Part of the clones is not present; checked against another copy, under half of the missing clones reflect an unresolved V gene, and the others are unexplained. For V, J and clone size, that table is used; D and trimming come from the DNA. This sample comprises around 150,000 clones, 60% to 70% of them detected only once. The ten largest clones capture around 7.1% of the sample.

The CDR3 contains 13 residues, cysteine and phenylalanine counted. The entry retains the CDR3 DNA only, 39 bases that are in frame from base 1. Looking up the germline V gene yields CDR1 SNHLY and CDR2 FYNNEI. The V and J ends are trimmed by 3 bases and 4 bases, leaving 8 bases between them. In total, 630 or so healthy bone marrow donors made up the cohort. All cohort members were sampled while nominally healthy, although unrecorded immune exposures were likely present. The donor tested CMV seropositive and was one of the 289 seropositive cohort members. A peripheral blood sample was provided by each donor, and peripheral blood mononuclear cells were used for TCR beta sequencing. Genomic DNA extraction from the blood cell samples was performed with the Qiagen DNeasy Blood Extraction Kit.

The sequenced sample was PBMCs. The TCR originated in an older woman in good health and CMV-seropositive. This chain is built from TRBV2 and TRBJ2-3; 5 matching bases give a weak D call of TRBD2. The CDR3 reads CASSDEGADTQYF. In nucleotides, the sequence is TGTGCCAGCAGTGATGAGGGCGCAGATACGCAGTATTTT.